This T cell receptor (beta chain) comes out of a study of OX40 agonist ivuxolimab in advanced cancers. Sequencing used immunoSEQ multiplex PCR; TCRdb keeps in-frame clones, though not all of them. The sample holds 90,000 to 95,000 clones, 80% to 90% seen once. CDR1 is SGHRS and CDR2 is YFSETQ in the germline V gene. After removal of 4 bases from V and 3 bases from J, the junction contained 4 bases not matched to a gene. This CDR3 has 14 residues. Here the sequenced sample was CD4+ or CD8+ T cells sorted from blood, taken in a trial of the OX40 agonist ivuxolimab. The sequence came from an adult with an advanced solid tumor such as melanoma, head and neck, liver or kidney cancer. The V gene is TRBV5-1, the J gene TRBJ1-1; 9 bases map to TRBD1. In nucleotides, the CDR3 is TGCGCCAGCAGCGCAGACAGGGGGTACACTGAAGCTTTCTTT. Protein: CASSADRGYTEAFF.